The text below deals with one T cell receptor beta chain. As yet, its antigen is unknown. The sample is drawn from a study of shared clonotypes between healthy human individuals. Study-level findings and limits: Unshared clonotypes carried lower generation probabilities than those common to all four donors.

Terminally differentiated effector memory CD45RA+ cells were excluded from the naive CD8 cells, which were CD45RO-negative and positively selected for CCR7. CDR3 length: 15 amino acids. Per the germline V gene, CDR1 is MNHNY and CDR2 is SVGAGI (reference sequence). V was trimmed by 4 bases and J by 3 bases, leaving 14 bases between them. Method: immunoSEQ multiplex PCR; TCRdb's copy keeps in-frame clones and lacks some. The sample shows millions of clones, over 85% of them seen only once. The rearrangement links TRBV6-6 to TRBJ2-3; D not resolved. The sample comprised naive CD8+ T cells sorted from blood. This clonotype was sampled from a man aged 18 to 35 in good health. This chain's CDR3 is CASSSILSGTDTQYF. In nucleotides, the CDR3 is TGTGCCAGCAGTTCGATCCTGTCTGGAACAGATACGCAGTATTTT.